A single sample is the source of the 22 T cell receptor beta chains below, sequenced in a study of cytomegalovirus exposure and HLA in healthy donors. Primers: 60 Vbeta forward and 13 Jbeta reverse. Only in-frame clones appear in the TCRdb table, and some are missing; sequencing was by immunoSEQ multiplex PCR. The sample contains approximately 120,000 clones, about 76% of which appear only once. Sequences were obtained from PBMCs. Receptors were obtained from a man aged 35-49 years in good health and CMV-seronegative.

V gene TRBV13 combines with J gene TRBJ2-7; TRBD2 matches 12 bases. J was trimmed by 3 bases and V by 5 bases; bases with no gene match: 5. The germline V gene encodes CDR1 PRHDT and CDR2 FYEKMQ (reference sequence). The CDR3 is made up of 15 amino acids. CDR3 nucleotide sequence: TGTGCCAGCAGCCACGGGACTAGCGGGTTCTACGAGCAGTACTTC. Translated: CASSHGTSGFYEQYF.

This clone was counted at least ten times. The chain couples TRBV5-5 to TRBJ1-1, with 8 bases identical to TRBD1. Unmatched junction bases numbered 7, after V lost 1 base and J lost 11 bases. This CDR3 is 13 amino acids long. CDR1 is SGHKS, CDR2 YYEKEE, per germline (reference sequence). CDR3 DNA: TGTGCCAGCAGCTTGCCGGGACAGGAGGTCGCTTTCTTT. Amino acid sequence: CASSLPGQEVAFF.

Comments on this clone: A read error may produce the germline difference seen at one junction end. The V gene is TRBV7-7, the J gene TRBJ2-2; a weak D match, TRBD1 (5 bases). The CDR3 covers 14 residues. Germline CDR1 SSHAT, CDR2 FNYEAQ (reference sequence). CDR3 amino acids: CASSLKAGSGELFF. CDR3 coding DNA: TGTGCTAGCAGCCTCAAAGCAGGGTCCGGGGAGCTGTTTTTT.

This clone was found a few times. V is TRBV27 and J is TRBJ1-2; possibly TRBD1 for D (6 bases). Germline V CDR1 and CDR2: MNHEY, SMNVEV (reference sequence). CDR3 length equals 13 residues. The V gene lost 2 bases and the J gene lost 6 bases, with 10 bases spanning the gap. Here the CDR3 DNA reads TGTGCCAGCAGTTTACGGGGGGCGGATGGCTACACCTTC. Translation gives CASSLRGADGYTF.

This clone was detected only a few times. This rearrangement joins TRBV5-1 to TRBJ2-5; 10 bases align to TRBD2. The V gene's germline CDR1 is SGHRS and CDR2 YFSETQ. This CDR3 contains 15 residues. V was pared by 0 bases and J by 2 bases, with 1 base of the junction left unmatched. The CDR3 region is CASSLASGGQETQYF. The CDR3 DNA is TGCGCCAGCAGCTTGGCTAGCGGGGGACAAGAGACCCAGTACTTC.

The chain combines TRBV18 with TRBJ1-5, with 7 nucleotides matching TRBD1. The CDR3 spans 13 residues. Trimming took 3 bases from V and 7 from J; bases not matched to a gene: 3. CDR1 and CDR2 from the germline V gene are KGHSH and LQKENI. CDR3 in amino acids: CASSPEQGQPQHF. The CDR3 bases are TGTGCCAGCTCACCGGAACAGGGGCAGCCCCAGCATTTT.

The genes are TRBV5-1 and TRBJ1-2; 10 nucleotides align to TRBD1. V shed 4 bases and J 0 bases; nucleotides not matched to a gene: 6. CDR1 is SGHRS and CDR2 is YFSETQ in the germline V gene. This CDR3 has 16 residues. The CDR3 sequence is CASSGGQGIANYGYTF. In DNA form, the CDR3 reads TGCGCCAGCAGCGGGGGACAGGGGATAGCTAACTATGGCTACACCTTC.

The chain links TRBV5-1 to TRBJ2-3, with 11 positions matching TRBD1. CDR3 length equals 18 residues. The V gene end was trimmed by 0 bases and the J gene end by 0 bases; junction bases not matched to a gene: 6. Per germline, CDR1 SGHRS and CDR2 YFSETQ. CDR3 sequence (DNA): TGCGCCAGCAGCTTGGGGACAGGGGGCGGCTCTAGCACAGATACGCAGTATTTT. It yields the protein CASSLGTGGGSSTDTQYF.

This clone showed up just a few times. The CDR3 sequence is CASSYSGTVTGELFF. The CDR3, as DNA: TGTGCCAGCAGTTACTCGGGGACAGTGACCGGGGAGCTGTTTTTT. The rearrangement joins TRBV6-5 to TRBJ2-2; TRBD1 matches 7 bases. This CDR3 comprises 15 residues. Trimming removed 0 bases from V and 5 bases from J; junction bases left unmatched: 3. Germline assignment: CDR1 MNHEY and CDR2 SVGAGI.

The V and J genes are TRBV7-9 and TRBJ2-5; 10 bases line up with TRBD1. The DNA matches TRBJ2-7 better at its end, which makes the J call doubtful. The CDR3 contains 15 residues. Germline assignment: CDR1 SEHNR and CDR2 FQNEAQ (reference sequence). The CDR3 coding sequence is TGTGCCAGCAGCTCGTTAGGGACAGGGGTCTACGAGCAGTACTTC. Its translation: CASSSLGTGVYEQYF.

V usage is TRBV6-6 and J usage is TRBJ1-5; D is ambiguous. V was shortened by 1 base and J by 10 bases, with 14 bases between the two germline ends. The germline V gene encodes CDR1 MNHNY and CDR2 SVGAGI (reference sequence). The CDR3 has 14 residues. The CDR3, as DNA: TGTGCCAGCAGTTACTTCCCCGCAAATAGTCCCCAGCATTTT. Translation gives CASSYFPANSPQHF.

The chain recombines TRBV9 with TRBJ1-2, with D unresolved. V lost 1 base and J 2 bases, leaving 9 bases between the germline ends. CDR3 size: 14 residues. From germline, CDR1 is SGDLS and CDR2 YYNGEE. CDR3 region: CASSVMSGNYGYTF. The CDR3 coding sequence is TGTGCCAGCAGCGTAATGTCGGGGAACTATGGCTACACCTTC.

The rearrangement links TRBV7-9 to TRBJ1-2; 8 bases line up with TRBD1. The CDR3 extends over 15 amino acids. J lost 9 bases, V lost 5 bases, and 14 bases had no gene match. Looked up from germline, CDR1 is SEHNR and CDR2 is FQNEAQ (reference sequence). CDR3 sequence (DNA): TGTGCCAGCAGCCCACGTGAAGACAGGGGATCTCGCTACACCTTC. Its protein product is CASSPREDRGSRYTF.

The V gene is TRBV7-9, the J gene TRBJ1-1; 8 bases agree with TRBD1. Trimming cost V 5 bases and J 8 bases; bases outside gene matches: 4. Germline CDR1 SEHNR, CDR2 FQNEAQ (reference sequence). The CDR3 consists of 12 residues. CDR3 DNA sequence: TGTGCCAGCAGCCTTGGACAGGGAGAAGCTTTCTTT. Encoded protein: CASSLGQGEAFF.

The genes are TRBV11-2 and TRBJ1-1; D possibly corresponds to TRBD1 (5 bases). V was shortened by 1 base and J by 5 bases, with 8 bases between the two germline ends. The CDR3 covers 13 residues. Germline values: CDR1 SGHAT, CDR2 FQNNGV. CDR3 protein: CASSLVKGTEAFF. The CDR3 coding sequence is TGTGCCAGCAGCTTAGTTAAGGGGACTGAAGCTTTCTTT. Full variable domain (missing parts from reference TRBV11-2 and TRBJ1-1): EAGVAQSPRYKIIEKRQSVAFWCNPISGHATLYWYQQILGQGPKLLIQFQNNGVVDDSQLPKDRFSAERLKGVDSTLKIQPAKLEDSAVYLCASSLVKGTEAFFGQGTRLTVV.

This clone has just one count. This sequence joins TRBV4-3 and TRBJ2-3, with 9 bases aligning to TRBD2. CDR1 and CDR2 from the germline V gene are LGHNA and YSLEER. V lost 0 bases, J lost 4 bases, and 11 bases stayed unmatched. This CDR3 is 18 amino acids long. The CDR3 here is CASSQDLAAGGWADTQYF. For the CDR3, the DNA is TGCGCCAGCAGCCAAGATCTGGCGGCGGGGGGGTGGGCAGATACGCAGTATTTT.

The V and J genes are TRBV5-4 and TRBJ2-4, with 9 nucleotides matching TRBD2. Germline V gene sequence: CDR1 SGHNT, CDR2 YYREEE (reference sequence). The CDR3 is 18 residues long. V lost 3 bases and J lost 0; bases outside the gene matches: 10. The CDR3 DNA follows: TGTGCCAGCAGCTCGTATAGCGGGGGTCCAGAAGCCAAAAACATTCAGTACTTC. Protein: CASSSYSGGPEAKNIQYF.

This chain joins TRBV7-3 and TRBJ2-3; D possibly corresponds to TRBD1 (5 bases). The germline V gene has CDR1 SGHTA and CDR2 FQGTGA. There are 15 residues in the CDR3. Trimming left V 4 bases short and J 1 base short, with 12 bases between. DNA of the CDR3: TGTGCCAGCAGCTCCCTCGCACAGGGCACAGATACGCAGTATTTT. It encodes CASSSLAQGTDTQYF.

This clone was observed a single time. The chain links TRBV5-4 to TRBJ2-7; tentatively, D is TRBD1 (6 bases). Germline loops: CDR1 SGHNT, CDR2 YYREEE (reference sequence). The germline V and J ends were trimmed by 2 bases and 5 bases, with 11 bases remaining between them. This CDR3 comprises 13 residues. The CDR3, as DNA: TGTGCCAGCAGCTTAAACAGGGAAAACGAGCAGTACTTC. Translated, it gives CASSLNRENEQYF.

The V gene is TRBV27, the J gene TRBJ1-2; D is possibly TRBD1 (5 bases). CDR1 is MNHEY and CDR2 is SMNVEV in the germline V gene (reference sequence). The CDR3 runs to 14 residues. Trimming stripped 6 bases from V and 2 bases from J, with 13 bases between. CDR3 sequence reads: CASRLGTTNYGYTF. The DNA for the CDR3 is TGTGCCAGCAGGCTGGGGACTACGAACTATGGCTACACCTTC.

V is TRBV25-1 and J is TRBJ2-7; no reliable D call. The CDR3 sequence is 12 residues long. V was shortened by 3 bases and J by 6 bases, with 9 bases between the two germline ends. Germline loops: CDR1 MGHDK, CDR2 SYGVNS. The CDR3 loop reads CASSDMSSEQYF. The DNA for the CDR3 is TGTGCCAGCAGTGATATGTCGTCCGAGCAGTACTTC.

This rearrangement joins TRBV7-9 to TRBJ1-1, with D hard to call. Germline V CDR1 and CDR2: SEHNR, FQNEAQ (reference sequence). CDR3 length: 11 residues. The V end was cut by 4 bases, the J end by 7 bases, with 7 bases between. The CDR3 reads CASSSVSEAFF. The CDR3 DNA reads TGTGCCAGCAGCTCAGTCAGTGAAGCTTTCTTT.